One and the same sample provided the 23 T cell receptor beta chains below, sequenced in a study of OX40 agonist ivuxolimab in advanced cancers. The method was immunoSEQ multiplex PCR; TCRdb's version includes in-frame clones alone and lacks a portion of them. The data contain 60,000 to 70,000 clones, roughly 80% of them singletons. The sample in question was CD4+ or CD8+ T cells sorted from blood, obtained in a trial of the OX40 agonist ivuxolimab. The origin of the receptors is an adult with an advanced solid tumor such as melanoma, head and neck, liver or kidney cancer.

This clone was counted a single time. V usage is TRBV9 and J usage is TRBJ2-5; maybe TRBD2 (7 bases). The V gene's germline CDR1 is SGDLS and CDR2 YYNGEE. CDR3 length equals 14 residues. Trimming took 4 bases from V and 11 from J, leaving 21 bases between them. The CDR3 reads CASSPDVGAGEQYF. The CDR3 DNA is TGTGCCAGCAGCCCTGACGTGGGGGCGGGGGAGCAGTACTTC.

V gene TRBV6-1 combines with J gene TRBJ2-1; TRBD2 aligns across 13 bases. CDR1 is MNHNS, CDR2 SASEGT, per germline. The CDR3 covers 14 residues. Germline trimming cut 7 bases from V and 7 bases from J; bases unmatched to any gene: 4. DNA of the CDR3: TGTGCCAGCACACTAGCGGGGGGGCCAAATGAGCAGTTCTTC. Its protein is CASTLAGGPNEQFF.

The rearrangement uses TRBV30 and TRBJ1-5; 10 nucleotides line up with TRBD1. J gave up 3 bases and V 2 bases, and 4 bases lay outside the gene matches. The CDR3 spans 15 residues. Germline V gene sequence: CDR1 GTSNPN, CDR2 SVGIG (reference sequence). The CDR3 protein is CAWSSGTGDNQPQHF. In nucleotides, the CDR3 is TGTGCCTGGAGTAGCGGGACAGGGGACAATCAGCCCCAGCATTTT.

This clone appeared a few times. The chain combines TRBV11-2 with TRBJ2-1, with 10 bases fitting TRBD1. The CDR3 runs to 15 residues. Trimming at V came to 4 bases and at J to 6 bases, leaving 6 bases not matched to a gene. Germline V gene data show CDR1 as SGHAT and CDR2 as FQNNGV. The CDR3 here is CASSSTGTGVNEQFF. The CDR3 nucleotides read TGTGCCAGCAGCTCAACCGGGACAGGGGTCAATGAGCAGTTCTTC.

The CDR3 is CSVAGLAGGYEQYF. The CDR3 coding sequence is TGCAGCGTCGCGGGACTAGCGGGGGGTTACGAGCAGTACTTC. The chain employs TRBV29-1 and TRBJ2-7; 15 bases match TRBD2. Trimming took 6 bases from V and 4 from J; bases not matched to a gene: 4. This CDR3 contains 14 residues. Germline-derived CDR1 and CDR2 are SQVTM and ANQGSEA.

CDR3 in DNA: TGTGCCACGCGGGGACAGGGTTTAAATCAGCCCCAGCATTTT. Translation: CATRGQGLNQPQHF. The rearrangement joins TRBV6-6 to TRBJ1-5, with 9 positions matching TRBD1. J gave up 4 bases and V 10 bases, and 8 bases lay outside the gene matches. The CDR3 length is 14 residues. Germline V lookup: CDR1 MNHNY, CDR2 SVGAGI (reference sequence).

The V gene is TRBV7-2, the J gene TRBJ1-1; D not certain. This CDR3 is built from 13 residues. Germline CDR1 reads SGHTA; CDR2 reads FQGNSA. The V end was cut by 1 base, the J end by 4 bases, with 7 bases between. CDR3: CASSLGQRTEAFF. CDR3 sequence (DNA): TGTGCCAGCAGCTTAGGCCAGCGCACTGAAGCTTTCTTT. The whole variable domain, filled in from reference TRBV7-2 and TRBJ1-1, reads GAGVSQSPSNKVTEKGKDVELRCDPISGHTALYWYRQSLGQGLEFLIYFQGNSAPDKSGLPSDRFSAERTGGSVSTLTIQRTQQEDSAVYLCASSLGQRTEAFFGQGTRLTVV.

The genes are TRBV9 and TRBJ2-3, with D maybe TRBD1 (5 bases). Per the germline V gene, CDR1 is SGDLS and CDR2 is YYNGEE. V lost 0 bases and J lost 6, with 14 bases in between. This CDR3 has 15 amino acids. The CDR3 region has the DNA TGTGCCAGCAGCGTAGAAGGGGCAGCCCGGGATACGCAGTATTTT. As protein: CASSVEGAARDTQYF.

As for this clone: Sequence at one end of the junction differs from germline and may be a read error. J is TRBJ2-3 and V is TRBV6-1, with D maybe TRBD1 (5 bases). The germline gives CDR1 MNHNS, CDR2 SASEGT. The CDR3 runs 13 residues. As DNA, the CDR3 is TGTGCCAGCAGAGAAGGGGCCGGAGATACGCAGTATTTT. Encoded protein: CASREGAGDTQYF.

V is TRBV2 and J is TRBJ1-2; 9 positions agree with TRBD1. The CDR3 extends over 14 amino acids. Germline V gene data show CDR1 as SNHLY and CDR2 as FYNNEI. J lost 5 bases, V lost 7 bases, and 8 bases had no gene match. CDR3 sequence reads: CASMGQGAGYGYTF. CDR3 coding DNA: TGTGCCAGCATGGGACAGGGAGCAGGATATGGCTACACCTTC. Drawing the rest from reference TRBV2 and TRBJ1-2, the complete variable domain is EPEVTQTPSHQVTQMGQEVILRCVPISNHLYFYWYRQILGQKVEFLVSFYNNEISEKSEIFDDQFSVERPDGSNFTLKIRSTKLEDSAMYFCASMGQGAGYGYTFGSGTRLTVV.

This clone has only a few counts. The gene calls are TRBV6-1 and TRBJ1-3; D is ambiguous. Trimming removed 4 bases at V and 0 bases at J, with 10 bases between. There are 15 residues in the CDR3. Looked up from germline, CDR1 is MNHNS and CDR2 is SASEGT. The CDR3 nucleotides read TGTGCCAGCAGTGGAACCGGAGACTCTGGAAACACCATATATTTT. The encoded protein is CASSGTGDSGNTIYF.

The V call is TRBV5-6, the J call TRBJ1-2, with D perhaps matching TRBD1 (6 bases). V was cut by 3 bases and J by 4 bases, with 25 bases left in between. The CDR3 spans 18 residues. Germline CDR1 and CDR2: SGHDT and YYEEEE. In DNA, the CDR3 is TGTGCCAGCAGCTCCAGGGGTCTGGGGCAGCAGCGTACCTATGGCTACACCTTC. This translates into CASSSRGLGQQRTYGYTF.

J is TRBJ2-5 and V is TRBV28; the match to TRBD1 covers 12 bases. CDR3 size: 20 residues. V lost 0 bases and J lost 3; bases outside the gene matches: 14. CDR1 MDHEN and CDR2 SYDVKM come from the germline V gene. The CDR3 loop is CASSLWFGTGGILEEETQYF. In DNA form, the CDR3 reads TGTGCCAGCAGTTTATGGTTCGGGACAGGGGGCATTTTAGAAGAAGAGACCCAGTACTTC.

The J gene is TRBJ2-7, the V gene TRBV11-1; D not certain. Germline V gene data show CDR1 as SGHAT and CDR2 as FQDESV (reference sequence). The length of the CDR3 is 16 residues. The germline V and J ends were trimmed by 1 base and 1 base, with 14 bases remaining between them. The CDR3: CASSLGRDGFSYEQYF. The CDR3 nucleotides read TGTGCCAGCAGCTTAGGGAGAGACGGGTTTTCCTACGAGCAGTACTTC.

This clone appeared a few times. The gene calls are TRBV10-1 and TRBJ1-6; D might be TRBD1 (6 bases). Trimming removed 2 bases at V and 10 bases at J, with 9 bases between. The CDR3 covers 13 residues. Germline V gene data show CDR1 as WNHNN and CDR2 as SYGVQD (reference sequence). CDR3 DNA: TGCGCCAGCAGTGAGGGGGGCAGGTCACCCCTCCACTTT. Protein sequence: CASSEGGRSPLHF.

This chain joins TRBV6-6 and TRBJ2-1; no firm D call. There are 15 residues in the CDR3. Deletions cut 5 bases from V and 0 bases from J, with 11 bases between. Germline loops: CDR1 MNHNY, CDR2 SVGAGI (reference sequence). Here the CDR3 reads CASSNGWNSYNEQFF. Written as DNA, the CDR3 is TGTGCCAGCAGTAATGGGTGGAACTCCTACAATGAGCAGTTCTTC.

This clone was picked up a small number of times. Other DNA sequences in this sample translate to the same CDR3. The gene calls are TRBV27 and TRBJ1-1, with D tentatively TRBD1 (5 bases). The CDR3 is 15 amino acids. From germline, CDR1 is MNHEY and CDR2 SMNVEV (reference sequence). Trimming shortened V by 2 bases and J by 10 bases, and 20 bases separated the two germline ends. This CDR3 is CASSLSLGTNRGAFF. CDR3 sequence (DNA): TGTGCCAGCAGTTTAAGTTTAGGGACGAATAGAGGAGCTTTCTTT.

J is TRBJ1-5 and V is TRBV12-5; D possibly corresponds to TRBD1 (5 bases). The CDR3 sequence is 14 residues long. Trimming took off 7 bases at V and 3 bases at J, with 13 bases between the two ends. CDR1 LGHNT and CDR2 FRNRAP come from the germline V gene. The CDR3 sequence: CASVVGGDNQPQHF. Written as DNA, the CDR3 is TGTGCTAGTGTCGTGGGGGGGGACAATCAGCCCCAGCATTTT.

The chain couples TRBV15 to TRBJ2-2; no reliable D call. V was trimmed by 0 bases and J by 6 bases, leaving 5 bases between them. The CDR3 is made up of 13 amino acids. The germline CDR1 and CDR2 sequences are LNHNV and YYDKDF (reference sequence). The CDR3 nucleotides are TGTGCCACCAGCAGAGATCCCGCCGGGGAGCTGTTTTTT. It encodes CATSRDPAGELFF.

J is TRBJ1-6 and V is TRBV2; TRBD1 matches 7 bases. The germline gives CDR1 SNHLY, CDR2 FYNNEI. CDR3 size: 16 residues. V lost 8 bases and J lost 6; bases outside the gene matches: 13. CDR3 sequence: CASAGRTGPTNSPLHF. CDR3 DNA sequence: TGTGCCAGCGCGGGAAGGACAGGCCCCACTAATTCACCCCTCCACTTT.

The CDR3 bases are TGTGCCAGCAGCTTACAACGAGGGCGGGAGACCCAGTACTTC. Translating it yields CASSLQRGRETQYF. The V gene is TRBV7-2, the J gene TRBJ2-5; possible D gene TRBD2, 5 bases. V lost 2 bases and J lost 5, with 12 bases in between. Germline CDR1 SGHTA, CDR2 FQGNSA. The CDR3 sequence is 14 residues long.

The V and J genes are TRBV20-1 and TRBJ2-5; no clear D. From germline, CDR1 is DFQATT and CDR2 SNEGSKA (reference sequence). The CDR3 contains 11 residues. The V gene lost 0 bases and the J gene lost 4 bases, with 3 bases spanning the gap. CDR3 residues: CSARDRETQYF. CDR3 nucleotide sequence: TGCAGTGCTAGAGATAGAGAGACCCAGTACTTC.

J is TRBJ1-2 and V is TRBV6-5, with D perhaps matching TRBD1 (5 bases). Germline loops: CDR1 MNHEY, CDR2 SVGAGI. With 0 bases removed from V and 4 bases from J, the gap between germline ends came to 12 bases. CDR3 size: 15 residues. CDR3 sequence reads: CASSYSSIGGYGYTF. CDR3 sequence (DNA): TGTGCCAGCAGTTACTCCAGCATTGGGGGCTATGGCTACACCTTC.